The clone carrying this T cell receptor (beta chain) was counted only a few times. Its antigen remains unidentified. Sample-barcoded 5' priming and a J-beta primer mix drove a second PCR of roughly 7 to 11 cycles. The authors tagged each cDNA molecule using a template-switch adaptor with 12 random nucleotides. TCRdb processed the 5' RACE reads anew with MiXCR; each CDR3 protein has one entry. The sample consists of approximately 880,000 distinct CDR3 sequences, approximately 49% of them appearing once. The record originates from a study of blood T cells in healthy people across ages. Study findings and constraints: In long-lived donors, naive CD4+ cell counts and diversity exceeded those of aged donors. Researchers said unsorted PBMCs prevented a conclusive naive versus antigen-experienced comparison.

Peripheral blood, roughly 11 milliliters per donor, was collected. Germline CDR1 and CDR2: SGHRS and YFSETQ. V gave up 4 bases and J gave up 6 bases; unmatched junction bases: 9. The CDR3 spans 15 residues. The chain has TRBV5-1 and TRBJ2-3, with 9 bases aligning to TRBD2. The sample consisted of blood. This TCR was recovered from a man aged 25-40 years in good health. CDR3: CASSARASGDDTQYF. The CDR3 nucleotides are TGCGCCAGCAGCGCCCGTGCTAGCGGGGACGATACGCAGTATTTT.